This entry lists 17 T cell receptor beta chains sequenced from one sample in a study of cytomegalovirus exposure and HLA in healthy donors. Vbeta (60) and Jbeta (13) primers were used in the PCR. TCRdb's table, derived via immunoSEQ multiplex PCR, lists solely in-frame clones and lacks some. The listing records roughly 88,000 clones. The sample comprised PBMCs. These receptors originate from a man between 50 and 59 years old in good health and CMV-seropositive.

The chain is built from TRBV4-3 and TRBJ1-2; TRBD1 aligns across 11 bases. J was trimmed by 4 bases and V by 3 bases; bases with no gene match: 7. The V gene's germline CDR1 is LGHNA and CDR2 YSLEER. CDR3 length: 16 residues. CDR3 protein: CASSHPGQGVLYGYTF. In DNA, the CDR3 is TGCGCCAGCAGCCACCCGGGACAGGGGGTACTCTATGGCTACACCTTC.

This chain connects TRBV12-5 to TRBJ1-2; 9 bases align to TRBD1. This CDR3 is 18 amino acids long. Germline CDR1 reads LGHNT; CDR2 reads FRNRAP. Unmatched junction bases numbered 15, after V lost 1 base and J lost 6 bases. The CDR3 nucleotides are TGTGCTAGTGGTTTGGGCCCCCTCAACAGGGGGCGCGTGGATGGCTACACCTTC. As protein: CASGLGPLNRGRVDGYTF.

The chain couples TRBV13 to TRBJ2-5, with 8 bases aligning to TRBD1. V lost 5 bases and J lost 1; bases outside the gene matches: 6. CDR3 length: 15 amino acids. The germline V gene has CDR1 PRHDT and CDR2 FYEKMQ (reference sequence). This chain's CDR3 is CASSRLTGGQETQYF. CDR3 nucleotides: TGTGCCAGCAGCCGACTCACAGGGGGCCAAGAGACCCAGTACTTC.

The chain employs TRBV6-5 and TRBJ2-1; no firm D call. Trimming took off 7 bases at V and 7 bases at J, with 11 bases between the two ends. This CDR3 is built from 12 residues. The germline V gene encodes CDR1 MNHEY and CDR2 SVGAGI. In DNA form, the CDR3 reads TGTGCCAGCACAGGCCTACGGAATGAGCAGTTCTTC. Translating it yields CASTGLRNEQFF.

The genes are TRBV4-2 and TRBJ2-3; the D is unclear. The CDR3 contains 14 residues. CDR1 LGHNA and CDR2 YNFKEQ come from the germline V gene. V lost 4 bases to trimming and J lost 5 bases, with 13 bases between them. The CDR3 here is CASSPLAAGDTQYF. The CDR3 bases are TGTGCCAGCAGCCCCCTCGCCGCCGGAGATACGCAGTATTTT.

The rearrangement links TRBV5-1 to TRBJ1-5; 10 nucleotides agree with TRBD1. The CDR3 spans 15 residues. V was pared by 4 bases and J by 9 bases, with 10 bases of the junction left unmatched. CDR1 and CDR2 from the germline V gene are SGHRS and YFSETQ. CDR3 region: CASSLGQGEGWPQHF. The CDR3 nucleotides read TGCGCCAGCAGCCTAGGACAGGGGGAAGGGTGGCCCCAGCATTTT. Complete variable domain (other parts from reference TRBV5-1 and TRBJ1-5): KAGVTQTPRYLIKTRGQQVTLSCSPISGHRSVSWYQQTPGQGLQFLFEYFSETQRNKGNFPGRFSGRQFSNSRSEMNVSTLELGDSALYLCASSLGQGEGWPQHFGDGTRLSIL.

The gene calls are TRBV6-5 and TRBJ2-3, with a possible D match to TRBD1 (5 bases). The CDR3 contains 15 residues. Germline V CDR1 and CDR2: MNHEY, SVGAGI. Trimming stripped 4 bases from V and 0 bases from J, with 11 bases between. CDR3 region: CASSWTRASTDTQYF. The DNA of the CDR3 is TGTGCCAGCAGTTGGACACGCGCTAGCACAGATACGCAGTATTTT.

The chain recombines TRBV11-1 with TRBJ1-2; no clear D. V lost 5 bases to trimming and J lost 8 bases, with 15 bases between them. CDR1 and CDR2 from the germline V gene are SGHAT and FQDESV (reference sequence). This CDR3 is 13 amino acids long. The DNA of the CDR3 is TGTGCCAGCAGCCACCGGGTGGCCCGAGGCTACACCTTC. Encoded protein: CASSHRVARGYTF.

This chain uses TRBV7-2 with TRBJ1-5; 10 bases fit TRBD1. The CDR3 is made up of 16 amino acids. V was pared by 5 bases and J by 2 bases, with 6 bases of the junction left unmatched. Germline loops: CDR1 SGHTA, CDR2 FQGNSA. The DNA for the CDR3 is TGTGCCAGCAGCCGAGCGACAGGGGGCGGCAATCAGCCCCAGCATTTT. Residues: CASSRATGGGNQPQHF.

The V gene is TRBV18, the J gene TRBJ1-1; D is undetermined. V shed 3 bases and J shed 11 bases, with 13 bases lying between them. CDR3 length: 12 amino acids. Germline CDR1 and CDR2: KGHSH and LQKENI. CDR3 protein: CASSPPIKEAFF. The CDR3 nucleotides are TGTGCCAGCTCACCGCCAATTAAGGAGGCTTTCTTT. Using reference TRBV18 and TRBJ1-1 for the parts outside the CDR3, the full variable domain is NAGVMQNPRHLVRRRGQEARLRCSPMKGHSHVYWYRQLPEEGLKFMVYLQKENIIDESGMPKERFSAEFPKEGPSILRIQQVVRGDSAAYFCASSPPIKEAFFGQGTRLTVV.

J is TRBJ1-1 and V is TRBV19; D remains unclear. CDR1 is LNHDA and CDR2 is SQIVND in the germline V gene (reference sequence). V was cut by 7 bases and J by 0 bases, with 15 bases left in between. The CDR3 extends over 15 amino acids. The CDR3 coding sequence is TGTGCCAGTACCTACTTCGGAGGAATGAACACTGAAGCTTTCTTT. It encodes CASTYFGGMNTEAFF.

The genes are TRBV6-5 and TRBJ1-2; 7 bases are a match to TRBD1. This CDR3 is 15 amino acids long. V shed 1 base, J shed 5 bases, and the junction held 7 bases outside the gene matches. The germline V gene encodes CDR1 MNHEY and CDR2 SVGAGI. CDR3 nucleotide sequence: TGTGCCAGCAGTTACTTCGTGCGGGGACAGTATGGCTACACCTTC. Protein sequence: CASSYFVRGQYGYTF.

The chain is built from TRBV18 and TRBJ1-4, with TRBD1 matching 12 bases. In germline, CDR1 is KGHSH, CDR2 LQKENI. V was pared by 2 bases and J by 10 bases, with 5 bases of the junction left unmatched. The length of the CDR3 is 15 residues. The CDR3 sequence: CASSPRGTGGAKLFF. The CDR3 DNA follows: TGTGCCAGCTCACCAAGGGGGACAGGGGGCGCAAAACTGTTTTTT. Filled out from reference TRBV18 and TRBJ1-4, the complete variable domain reads NAGVMQNPRHLVRRRGQEARLRCSPMKGHSHVYWYRQLPEEGLKFMVYLQKENIIDESGMPKERFSAEFPKEGPSILRIQQVVRGDSAAYFCASSPRGTGGAKLFFGSGTQLSVL.

The rearrangement links TRBV6-5 to TRBJ2-7; 8 nucleotides agree with TRBD2. CDR1 is MNHEY and CDR2 is SVGAGI in the germline V gene. The CDR3 covers 15 residues. V was pared by 0 bases and J by 3 bases, with 4 bases of the junction left unmatched. Here the CDR3 DNA reads TGTGCCAGCAGTTACTCGATGGCGGGAGGCTACGAGCAGTACGTC. It codes for CASSYSMAGGYEQYV.

The J gene is TRBJ2-7, the V gene TRBV29-1; 9 bases line up with TRBD2. Germline V gene data show CDR1 as SQVTM and CDR2 as ANQGSEA. The J segment lost 6 bases and the V segment lost 7 bases, leaving 13 bases of the junction unmatched. CDR3 length: 14 amino acids. For the CDR3, the DNA is TGCAGCGCTGGGGGGCTAGCGGGAACCGGCGAGCAGTACTTC. Translating it yields CSAGGLAGTGEQYF.

In nucleotides, the CDR3 is TGTGCCAGCAGCTTAGAAGGGGGCAGCAATCAGCCCCAGCATTTT. It translates to CASSLEGGSNQPQHF. This rearrangement joins TRBV11-3 to TRBJ1-5; 7 positions match TRBD1. CDR1 and CDR2 (germline): SGHNT, YENEEA. Germline trimming cut 0 bases from V and 1 base from J; bases unmatched to any gene: 0. The CDR3 spans 15 residues.

V and J are TRBV28 and TRBJ2-7; 11 bases are a match to TRBD1. CDR3 length: 14 residues. Per the germline V gene, CDR1 is MDHEN and CDR2 is SYDVKM. V lost 8 bases, J lost 2 bases, and 5 bases stayed unmatched. The CDR3 loop is CASAPGQGAYEQYF. The CDR3 DNA follows: TGTGCCAGCGCTCCGGGACAGGGGGCCTACGAGCAGTACTTC. Full variable domain (remainder filled in from reference TRBV28 and TRBJ2-7): DVKVTQSSRYLVKRTGEKVFLECVQDMDHENMFWYRQDPGLGLRLIYFSYDVKMKEKGDIPEGYSVSREKKERFSLILESASTNQTSMYLCASAPGQGAYEQYFGPGTRLTVT.